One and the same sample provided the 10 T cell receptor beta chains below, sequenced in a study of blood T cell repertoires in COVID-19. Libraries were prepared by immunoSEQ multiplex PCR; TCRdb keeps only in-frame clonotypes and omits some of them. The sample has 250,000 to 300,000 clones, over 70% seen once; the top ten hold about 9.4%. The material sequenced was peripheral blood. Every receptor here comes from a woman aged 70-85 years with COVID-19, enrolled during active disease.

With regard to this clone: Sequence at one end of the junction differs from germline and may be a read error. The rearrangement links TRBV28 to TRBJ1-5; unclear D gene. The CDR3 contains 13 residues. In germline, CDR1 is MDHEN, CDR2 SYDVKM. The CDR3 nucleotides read TGTGCCAGCAGTCCTACGAGCAACCAGCCCCAGCATTTT. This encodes CASSPTSNQPQHF.

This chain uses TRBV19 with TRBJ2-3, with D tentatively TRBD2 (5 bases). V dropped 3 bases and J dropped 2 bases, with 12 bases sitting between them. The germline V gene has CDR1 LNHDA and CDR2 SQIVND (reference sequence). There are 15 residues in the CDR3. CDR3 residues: CASSIGNALTDTQYF. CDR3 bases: TGTGCCAGTAGTATCGGGAACGCCCTCACAGATACGCAGTATTTT. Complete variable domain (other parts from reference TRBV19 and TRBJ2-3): DGGITQSPKYLFRKEGQNVTLSCEQNLNHDAMYWYRQDPGQGLRLIYYSQIVNDFQKGDIAEGYSVSREKKESFPLTVTSAQKNPTAFYLCASSIGNALTDTQYFGPGTRLTVL.

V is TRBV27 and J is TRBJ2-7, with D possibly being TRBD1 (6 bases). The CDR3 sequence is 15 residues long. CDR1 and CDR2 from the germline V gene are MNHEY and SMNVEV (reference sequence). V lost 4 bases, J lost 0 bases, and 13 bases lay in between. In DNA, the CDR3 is TGTGCCAGCAGTTCGGACAGATCGAGCTCCTACGAGCAGTACTTC. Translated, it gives CASSSDRSSSYEQYF.

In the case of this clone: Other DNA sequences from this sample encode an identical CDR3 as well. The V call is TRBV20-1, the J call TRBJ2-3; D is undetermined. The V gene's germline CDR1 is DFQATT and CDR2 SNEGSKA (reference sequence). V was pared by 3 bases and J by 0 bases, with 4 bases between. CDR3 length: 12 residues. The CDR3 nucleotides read TGCAGTGCTAGTCCTAGCACAGATACGCAGTATTTT. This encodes CSASPSTDTQYF.

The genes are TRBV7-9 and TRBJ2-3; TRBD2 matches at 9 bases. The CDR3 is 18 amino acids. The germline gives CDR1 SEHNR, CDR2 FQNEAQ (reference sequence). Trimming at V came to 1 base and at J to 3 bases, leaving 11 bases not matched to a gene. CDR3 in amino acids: CASSLVRRLAGRTDTQYF. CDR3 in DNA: TGTGCCAGCAGCTTAGTGAGGCGCCTAGCGGGAAGAACAGATACGCAGTATTTT.

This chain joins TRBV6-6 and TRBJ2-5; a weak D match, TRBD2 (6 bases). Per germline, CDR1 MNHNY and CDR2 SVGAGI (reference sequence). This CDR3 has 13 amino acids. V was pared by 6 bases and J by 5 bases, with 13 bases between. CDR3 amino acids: CASRDGTLETQYF. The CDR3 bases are TGTGCCAGCAGGGATGGGACTTTGGAGACCCAGTACTTC.

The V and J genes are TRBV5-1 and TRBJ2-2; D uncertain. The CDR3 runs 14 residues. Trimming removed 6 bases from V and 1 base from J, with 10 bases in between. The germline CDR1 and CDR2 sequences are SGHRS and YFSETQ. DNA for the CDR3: TGCGCCAGCAAGTATATAGAGAACACCGGGGAGCTGTTTTTT. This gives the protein CASKYIENTGELFF.

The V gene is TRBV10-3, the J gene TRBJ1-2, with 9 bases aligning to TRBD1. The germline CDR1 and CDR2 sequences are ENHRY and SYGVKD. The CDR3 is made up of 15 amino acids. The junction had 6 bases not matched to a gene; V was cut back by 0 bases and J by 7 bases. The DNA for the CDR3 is TGTGCCATCAGTGAGTCGAAGGGACAGGGAACTGGCTACACCTTC. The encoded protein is CAISESKGQGTGYTF.

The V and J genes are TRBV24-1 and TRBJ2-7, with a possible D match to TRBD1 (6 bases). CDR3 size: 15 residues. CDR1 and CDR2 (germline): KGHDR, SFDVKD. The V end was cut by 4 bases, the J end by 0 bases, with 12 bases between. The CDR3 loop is CATSETGSFSYEQYF. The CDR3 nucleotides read TGTGCCACCAGTGAGACAGGTTCCTTCTCCTACGAGCAGTACTTC.

CDR3 nucleotide sequence: TGTGCCAGCAGTTTGACTGCTAACTATGGCTACACCTTC. This sequence encodes CASSLTANYGYTF. The rearrangement links TRBV12-3 or TRBV12-4 to TRBJ1-2, with D hard to call. Trimming took 3 bases from V and 0 from J, leaving 5 bases between them. The length of the CDR3 is 13 residues.